This T cell receptor beta chain was found in a study of PD-1 blockade in classical Hodgkin lymphoma. Study-level information: Patients were administered nivolumab (3 mg/kg intravenously) every 2 weeks.

No patient escaped relapse after autologous stem cell transplantation, and brentuximab vedotin exposure varied. Each best response was a complete response, a partial response or progressive disease. In germline, CDR1 is SGHRS, CDR2 YFSETQ. V dropped 5 bases and J dropped 4 bases, with 9 bases sitting between them. The CDR3 totals 13 residues. Assay used: immunoSEQ multiplex PCR; TCRdb lists only in-frame clones, some missing. The sample has roughly 140,000 clones, just under 80% seen once. Here the sequenced sample was peripheral blood mononuclear cells (PBMCs), taken before the second cycle of nivolumab. V usage is TRBV5-1 and J usage is TRBJ2-2; D not certain. This TCR came from a human donor with classical Hodgkin lymphoma. The CDR3 DNA follows: TGCGCCAGCAGAGATGTAGTCACCGGGGAGCTGTTTTTT. It specifies CASRDVVTGELFF.